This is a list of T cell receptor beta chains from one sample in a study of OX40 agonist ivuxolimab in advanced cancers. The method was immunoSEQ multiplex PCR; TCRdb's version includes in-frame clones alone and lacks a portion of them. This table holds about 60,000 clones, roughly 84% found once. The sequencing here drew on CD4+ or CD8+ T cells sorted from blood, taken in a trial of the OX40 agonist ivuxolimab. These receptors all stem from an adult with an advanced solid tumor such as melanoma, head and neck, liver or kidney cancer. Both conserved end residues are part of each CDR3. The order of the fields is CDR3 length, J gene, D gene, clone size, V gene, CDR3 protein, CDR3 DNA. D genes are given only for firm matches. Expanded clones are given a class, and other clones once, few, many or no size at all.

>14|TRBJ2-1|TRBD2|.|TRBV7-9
CASSRETSNYEQFF
TGTGCCAGCAGCCGGGAGACTAGCAACTATGAGCAGTTCTTC
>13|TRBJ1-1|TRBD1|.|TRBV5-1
CASTGDSHTEAFF
TGCGCCAGCACCGGGGACAGCCACACTGAAGCTTTCTTT
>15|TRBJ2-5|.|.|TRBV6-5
CASSYSGTLRKTQYF
TGTGCCAGCAGTTACTCAGGGACTCTCAGGAAGACCCAGTACTTC
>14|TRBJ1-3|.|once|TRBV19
CASNSPNSGNTIYF
TGTGCCAGTAACTCGCCTAACTCTGGAAACACCATATATTTT
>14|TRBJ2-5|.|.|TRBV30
CAWSPGVHGETQYF
TGTGCCTGGAGTCCCGGTGTTCATGGAGAGACCCAGTACTTC
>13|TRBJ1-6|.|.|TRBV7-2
CASSFEGGSPLHF
TGTGCCAGCAGCTTTGAGGGAGGATCACCCCTCCACTTT
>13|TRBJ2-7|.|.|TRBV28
CASTLGQSYEQYF
TGTGCCAGCACCTTAGGACAGTCCTACGAGCAGTACTTC
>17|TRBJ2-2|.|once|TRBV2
CASSVLSAGPLAGELFF
TGTGCCAGCAGTGTTCTCAGCGCAGGGCCCTTGGCCGGGGAGCTGTTTTTT
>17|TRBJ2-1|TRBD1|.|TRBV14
CASSRLTGGLSYNEQFF
TGTGCCAGCAGCCGGCTGACAGGGGGCCTATCCTACAATGAGCAGTTCTTC
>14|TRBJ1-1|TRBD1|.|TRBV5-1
CASSQGGLNTEAFF
TGCGCCAGCAGCCAGGGGGGGCTGAACACTGAAGCTTTCTTT
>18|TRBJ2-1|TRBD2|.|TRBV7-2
CASSLVGTAGFGAGEQFF
TGTGCCAGCAGCTTAGTCGGTACGGCGGGTTTTGGAGCGGGGGAGCAGTTCTTC